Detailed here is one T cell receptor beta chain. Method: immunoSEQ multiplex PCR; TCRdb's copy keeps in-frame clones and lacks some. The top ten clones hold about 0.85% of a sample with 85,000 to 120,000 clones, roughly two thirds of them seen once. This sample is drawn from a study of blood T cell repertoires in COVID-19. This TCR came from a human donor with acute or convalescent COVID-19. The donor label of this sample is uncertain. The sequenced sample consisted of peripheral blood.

CDR3 amino acids: CASSINSGQGSPLHF. The CDR3 nucleotides read TGTGCCAGCTCAATAAACTCCGGACAGGGATCACCCCTCCACTTT. This rearrangement joins TRBV18 to TRBJ1-6; TRBD1 matches at 8 bases. The junction had 10 bases not matched to a gene; V was cut back by 5 bases and J by 10 bases. The CDR3 has 15 residues. Germline CDR1 reads KGHSH; CDR2 reads LQKENI.